The 4 T cell receptor beta chains below all came from one sample that was sequenced in a study of neurological immune-mediated disorders. TCRdb re-called the 5' RACE reads with MiXCR, one entry per CDR3 protein. The sample shows tens of thousands of distinct CDR3 sequences, 3.5% of them seen only once. The material sequenced was PBMCs. These receptors were taken from a woman aged 50 to 60 with multiple sclerosis.

This clonotype has ten or more counts. The CDR3 sequence is CASSLVWGNTDTQYF. CDR3 coding DNA: TGTGCCAGCAGCTTAGTATGGGGAAACACAGATACGCAGTATTTT. This rearrangement joins TRBV11-2 to TRBJ2-3; D remains ambiguous. The length of the CDR3 is 15 residues. Germline loops: CDR1 SGHAT, CDR2 FQNNGV. V lost 1 base and J 2 bases, leaving 10 bases between the germline ends.

This clonotype was recorded many times. The rearrangement joins TRBV29-1 to TRBJ1-2; 7 bases are shared with TRBD1. The V gene end was trimmed by 6 bases and the J gene end by 8 bases; junction bases not matched to a gene: 6. Germline CDR1 reads SQVTM; CDR2 reads ANQGSEA. The CDR3 has 11 amino acids. CDR3 in DNA: TGCAGCGTAGGGGGCCGGGAAGGCTACACCTTC. This sequence encodes CSVGGREGYTF.

This clonotype was seen at least ten times. The J gene is TRBJ1-5, the V gene TRBV12-3 or TRBV12-4, with D unclear. The V end lost 6 bases, the J end lost 9 bases, and 21 bases lay between the germline ends. This CDR3 contains 15 residues. The CDR3 is CASSLGPYILWPQHF. As DNA, the CDR3 is TGTGCCAGCAGCCTAGGACCCTACATACTATGGCCCCAGCATTTT.

This clonotype was recorded many times. The V gene is TRBV21-1, the J gene TRBJ2-5. TRBV21-1 is labeled a pseudogene. The CDR3 totals 14 residues. The CDR3 reads CASSKGPTEETQYF. DNA of the CDR3: TGTGCCAGCAGCAAAGGGCCTACGGAGGAGACCCAGTACTTC.